These 3 T cell receptor beta chains came from one sample sequenced in a study of blood T cell repertoires in COVID-19. TCRdb keeps only in-frame clones here, not all; method: immunoSEQ multiplex PCR. Here the sample spans 250,000 to 300,000 clones, approximately 81% being singletons. Sequenced input: PBMCs or T cells enriched from blood (not recorded which). The receptors here all came from a woman aged 50 to 60 who had been exposed to COVID-19.

The chain is built from TRBV18 and TRBJ1-5; the D gene is possibly TRBD1 (5 bases). The CDR3 is made up of 13 amino acids. Deletions cut 5 bases from V and 8 bases from J, with 13 bases between. In germline, CDR1 is KGHSH, CDR2 LQKENI. CDR3 in amino acids: CASSGREGEPQHF. CDR3 sequence (DNA): TGTGCCAGCTCAGGCAGGGAGGGAGAGCCCCAGCATTTT.

The chain is built from TRBV27 and TRBJ2-1; no clear D. The CDR3 has 13 amino acids. The ends were cut back, 5 bases at V and 3 bases at J, with 8 bases in the middle. Germline CDR1 MNHEY, CDR2 SMNVEV (reference sequence). CDR3 DNA: TGTGCCAGCAGTCCTTCGGTCTACAATGAGCAGTTCTTC. It yields the protein CASSPSVYNEQFF.

The rearrangement uses TRBV27 and TRBJ1-5; D perhaps matches TRBD1 (5 bases). The CDR3 has 15 amino acids. Germline loops: CDR1 MNHEY, CDR2 SMNVEV (reference sequence). V lost 3 bases and J lost 3, with 12 bases in between. The CDR3 DNA reads TGTGCCAGCAGTTTTCAGGGTAATTTCAATCAGCCCCAGCATTTT. This gives the protein CASSFQGNFNQPQHF.